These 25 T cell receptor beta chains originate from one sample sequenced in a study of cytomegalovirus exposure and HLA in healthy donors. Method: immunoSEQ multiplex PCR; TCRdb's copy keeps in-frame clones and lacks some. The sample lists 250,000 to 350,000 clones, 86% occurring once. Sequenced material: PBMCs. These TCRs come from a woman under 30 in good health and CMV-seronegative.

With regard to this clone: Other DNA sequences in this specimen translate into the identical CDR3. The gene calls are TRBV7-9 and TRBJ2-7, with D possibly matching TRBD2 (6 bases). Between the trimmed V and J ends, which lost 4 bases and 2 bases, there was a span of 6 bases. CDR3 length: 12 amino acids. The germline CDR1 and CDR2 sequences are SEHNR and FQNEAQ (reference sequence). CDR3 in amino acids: CASSSGAYEQYF. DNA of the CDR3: TGTGCCAGCAGCTCGGGGGCCTACGAGCAGTACTTC.

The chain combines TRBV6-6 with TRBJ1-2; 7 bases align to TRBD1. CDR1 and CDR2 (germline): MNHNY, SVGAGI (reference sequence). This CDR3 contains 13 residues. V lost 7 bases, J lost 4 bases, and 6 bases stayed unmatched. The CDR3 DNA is TGTGCCAGCAACCCGGGACAGACCTATGGCTACACCTTC. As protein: CASNPGQTYGYTF.

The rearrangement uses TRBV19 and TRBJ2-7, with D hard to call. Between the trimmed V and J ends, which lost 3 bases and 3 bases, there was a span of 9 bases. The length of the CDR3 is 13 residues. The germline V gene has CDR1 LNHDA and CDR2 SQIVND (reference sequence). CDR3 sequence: CASSMRSFYEQYF. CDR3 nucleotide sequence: TGTGCCAGTAGTATGCGGAGCTTCTACGAGCAGTACTTC.

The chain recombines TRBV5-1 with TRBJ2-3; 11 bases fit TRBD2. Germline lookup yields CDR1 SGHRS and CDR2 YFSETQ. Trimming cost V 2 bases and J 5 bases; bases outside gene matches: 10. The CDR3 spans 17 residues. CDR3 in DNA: TGCGCCAGCAGCTTCTCCAGTAGCGGGAGGGTAGAAGATACGCAGTATTTT. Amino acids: CASSFSSSGRVEDTQYF.

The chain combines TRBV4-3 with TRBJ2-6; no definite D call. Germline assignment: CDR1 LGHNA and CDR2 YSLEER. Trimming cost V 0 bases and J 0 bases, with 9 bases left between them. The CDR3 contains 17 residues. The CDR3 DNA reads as TGCGCCAGCAGCCAAGATGAGGCTACCTCTGGGGCCAACGTCCTGACTTTC. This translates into CASSQDEATSGANVLTF.

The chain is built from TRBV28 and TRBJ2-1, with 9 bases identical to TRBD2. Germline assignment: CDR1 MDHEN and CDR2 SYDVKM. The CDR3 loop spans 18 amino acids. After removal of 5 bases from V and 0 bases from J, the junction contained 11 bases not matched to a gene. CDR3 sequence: CASSHIRLADSSYNEQFF. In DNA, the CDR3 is TGTGCCAGCAGTCATATTAGACTAGCGGACAGCTCCTACAATGAGCAGTTCTTC.

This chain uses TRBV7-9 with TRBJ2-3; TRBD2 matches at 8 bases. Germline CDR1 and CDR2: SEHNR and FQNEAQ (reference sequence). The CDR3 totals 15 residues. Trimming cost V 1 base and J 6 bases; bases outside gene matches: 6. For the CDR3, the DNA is TGTGCCAGCAGCTTAGTTCAAGCGGGAGAGGATACGCAGTATTTT. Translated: CASSLVQAGEDTQYF.

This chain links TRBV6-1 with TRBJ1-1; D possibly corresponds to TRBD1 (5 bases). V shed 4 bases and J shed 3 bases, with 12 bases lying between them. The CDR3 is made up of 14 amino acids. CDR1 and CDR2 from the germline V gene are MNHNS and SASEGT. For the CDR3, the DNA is TGTGCCAGCAGTGCGGTCAGGGAAGACACTGAAGCTTTCTTT. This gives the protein CASSAVREDTEAFF.

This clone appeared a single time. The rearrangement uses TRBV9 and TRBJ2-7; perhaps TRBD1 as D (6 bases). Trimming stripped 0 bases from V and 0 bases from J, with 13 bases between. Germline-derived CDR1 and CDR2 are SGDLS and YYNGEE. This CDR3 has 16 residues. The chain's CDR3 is CASSVGSGTFSYEQYF. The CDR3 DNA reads TGTGCCAGCAGCGTAGGTTCTGGGACATTCTCCTACGAGCAGTACTTC.

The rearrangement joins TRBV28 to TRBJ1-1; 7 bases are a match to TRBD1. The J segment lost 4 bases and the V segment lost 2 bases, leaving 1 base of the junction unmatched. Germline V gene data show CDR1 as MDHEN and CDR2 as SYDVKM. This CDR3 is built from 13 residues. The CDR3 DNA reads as TGTGCCAGCAGTTTAGCAGGGGGCACTGAAGCTTTCTTT. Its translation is CASSLAGGTEAFF. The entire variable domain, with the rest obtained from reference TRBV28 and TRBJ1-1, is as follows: DVKVTQSSRYLVKRTGEKVFLECVQDMDHENMFWYRQDPGLGLRLIYFSYDVKMKEKGDIPEGYSVSREKKERFSLILESASTNQTSMYLCASSLAGGTEAFFGQGTRLTVV.

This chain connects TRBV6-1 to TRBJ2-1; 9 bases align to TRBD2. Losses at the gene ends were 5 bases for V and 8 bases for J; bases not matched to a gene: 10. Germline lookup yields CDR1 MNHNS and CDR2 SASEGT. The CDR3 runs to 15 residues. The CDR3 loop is CASSPGTSKGDEQFF. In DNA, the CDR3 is TGTGCCAGCAGTCCCGGGACTAGCAAGGGGGATGAGCAGTTCTTC.

The CDR3 sequence: CASSLMGPGSYEQYF. The CDR3 DNA reads as TGTGCCAGCAGCTTAATGGGTCCAGGCTCCTACGAGCAGTACTTC. The chain recombines TRBV13 with TRBJ2-7; D unresolved. V was trimmed by 2 bases and J by 0 bases, leaving 11 bases between them. CDR1 and CDR2 (germline): PRHDT, FYEKMQ (reference sequence). This CDR3 has 15 amino acids. Based on the CDR3 plus reference TRBV13 and TRBJ2-7, the full variable domain is AAGVIQSPRHLIKEKRETATLKCYPIPRHDTVYWYQQGPGQDPQFLISFYEKMQSDKGSIPDRFSAQQFSDYHSELNMSSLELGDSALYFCASSLMGPGSYEQYFGPGTRLTVT.

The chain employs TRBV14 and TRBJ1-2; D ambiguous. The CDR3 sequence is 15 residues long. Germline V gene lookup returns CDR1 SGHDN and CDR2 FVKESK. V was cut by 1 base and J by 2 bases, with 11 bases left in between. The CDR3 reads CASSQGRALNYGYTF. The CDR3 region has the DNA TGTGCCAGCAGCCAAGGAAGAGCCCTCAACTATGGCTACACCTTC.

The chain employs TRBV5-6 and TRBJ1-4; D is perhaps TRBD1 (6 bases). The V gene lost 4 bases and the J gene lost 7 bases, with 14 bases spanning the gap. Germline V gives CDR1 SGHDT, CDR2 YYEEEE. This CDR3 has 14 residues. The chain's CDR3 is CASSPTGAGEKLFF. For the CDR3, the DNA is TGTGCCAGCAGCCCGACAGGCGCGGGTGAAAAACTGTTTTTT.

The CDR3 reads CASSSITSGTEQFF. The CDR3 DNA sequence: TGCGCCAGCAGCTCCATCACTAGCGGGACGGAGCAGTTCTTC. This sequence joins TRBV4-3 and TRBJ2-1; the match to TRBD2 covers 10 bases. V lost 5 bases, J lost 10 bases, and 8 bases stayed unmatched. The germline gives CDR1 LGHNA, CDR2 YSLEER. This CDR3 comprises 14 residues.

The CDR3 DNA sequence: TGTGCCAGCAGGACCGGGACAAGAATTTATGGCTACACCTTC. It encodes CASRTGTRIYGYTF. The rearrangement uses TRBV28 and TRBJ1-2, with D perhaps TRBD1 (6 bases). V shed 6 bases and J shed 5 bases, with 16 bases lying between them. This CDR3 is built from 14 residues. CDR1 and CDR2 from the germline V gene are MDHEN and SYDVKM.

The CDR3: CASRVLSGEGGPSNEQFF. As DNA, the CDR3 is TGTGCCAGCCGAGTTCTGAGTGGAGAGGGAGGGCCGAGCAATGAGCAGTTCTTC. The rearrangement joins TRBV28 to TRBJ2-1, with 7 bases identical to TRBD2. The CDR3 runs to 18 residues. CDR1 and CDR2 (germline): MDHEN, SYDVKM. Losses at the gene ends were 8 bases for V and 6 bases for J; bases not matched to a gene: 22.

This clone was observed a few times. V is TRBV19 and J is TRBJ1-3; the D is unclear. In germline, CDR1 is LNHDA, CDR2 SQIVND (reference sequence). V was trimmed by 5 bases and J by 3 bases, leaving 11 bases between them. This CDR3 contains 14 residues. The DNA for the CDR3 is TGTGCCAGTAGTCCGCAAGGGAGTGGAAACACCATATATTTT. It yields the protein CASSPQGSGNTIYF. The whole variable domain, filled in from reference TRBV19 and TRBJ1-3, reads DGGITQSPKYLFRKEGQNVTLSCEQNLNHDAMYWYRQDPGQGLRLIYYSQIVNDFQKGDIAEGYSVSREKKESFPLTVTSAQKNPTAFYLCASSPQGSGNTIYFGEGSWLTVV.

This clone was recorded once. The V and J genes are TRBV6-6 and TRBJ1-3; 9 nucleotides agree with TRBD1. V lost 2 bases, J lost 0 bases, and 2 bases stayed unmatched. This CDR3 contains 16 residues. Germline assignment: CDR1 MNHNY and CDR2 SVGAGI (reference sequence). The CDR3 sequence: CASSYGTGSSGNTIYF. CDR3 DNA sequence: TGTGCCAGCAGTTACGGGACAGGGAGCTCTGGAAACACCATATATTTT.

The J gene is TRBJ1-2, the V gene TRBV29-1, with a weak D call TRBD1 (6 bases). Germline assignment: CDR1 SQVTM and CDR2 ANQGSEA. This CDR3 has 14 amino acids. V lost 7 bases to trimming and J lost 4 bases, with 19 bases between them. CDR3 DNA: TGCAGCGCCCTGTCAGACACAGGGTTCTATGGCTACACCTTC. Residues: CSALSDTGFYGYTF.

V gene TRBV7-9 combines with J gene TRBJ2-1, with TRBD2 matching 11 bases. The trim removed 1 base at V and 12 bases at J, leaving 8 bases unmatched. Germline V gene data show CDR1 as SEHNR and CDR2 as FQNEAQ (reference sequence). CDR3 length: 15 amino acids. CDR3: CASSLGSGRAERQFF. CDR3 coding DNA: TGTGCCAGCAGCTTAGGTAGCGGGAGGGCCGAGAGGCAGTTCTTC.

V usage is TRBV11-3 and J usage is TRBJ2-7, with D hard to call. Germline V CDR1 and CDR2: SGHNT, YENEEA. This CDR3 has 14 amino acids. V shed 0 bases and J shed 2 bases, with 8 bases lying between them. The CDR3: CASSLEAITYEQYF. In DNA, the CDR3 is TGTGCCAGCAGCTTAGAAGCCATTACCTACGAGCAGTACTTC.

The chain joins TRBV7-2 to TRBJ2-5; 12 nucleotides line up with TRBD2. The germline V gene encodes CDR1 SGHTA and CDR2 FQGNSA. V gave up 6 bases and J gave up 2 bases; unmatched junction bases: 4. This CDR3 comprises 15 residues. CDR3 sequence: CASSSGLAGQETQYF. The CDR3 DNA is TGTGCCAGCAGTTCGGGACTAGCGGGTCAAGAGACCCAGTACTTC. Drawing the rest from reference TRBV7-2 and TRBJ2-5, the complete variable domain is GAGVSQSPSNKVTEKGKDVELRCDPISGHTALYWYRQSLGQGLEFLIYFQGNSAPDKSGLPSDRFSAERTGGSVSTLTIQRTQQEDSAVYLCASSSGLAGQETQYFGPGTRLLVL.

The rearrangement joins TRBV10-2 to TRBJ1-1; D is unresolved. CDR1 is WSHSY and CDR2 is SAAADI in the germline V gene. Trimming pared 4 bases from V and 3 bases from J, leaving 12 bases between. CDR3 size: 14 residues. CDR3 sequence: CASSVRLSDTEAFF. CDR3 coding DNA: TGCGCCAGCAGTGTGAGGCTTTCGGACACTGAAGCTTTCTTT.

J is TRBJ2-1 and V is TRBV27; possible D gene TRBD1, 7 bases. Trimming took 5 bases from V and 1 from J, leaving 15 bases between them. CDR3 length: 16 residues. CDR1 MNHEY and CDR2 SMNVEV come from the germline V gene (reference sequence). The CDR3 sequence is CASSRRGDGSYNEQFF. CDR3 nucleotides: TGTGCCAGCAGTCGCAGGGGGGATGGGTCCTACAATGAGCAGTTCTTC.